What follows is one T cell receptor (beta chain) and its context. Its cognate antigen is unknown. A far larger clone is one nucleotide away, so this likely arose from a read error. The CDR3 is 14 amino acids. Between the trimmed V and J ends, which lost 6 bases and 9 bases, there was a span of 20 bases. In germline, CDR1 is MNHGY, CDR2 SVAAGI. These data are taken from a study of prognosis after radiotherapy for stage I lung cancer. Overall study findings and caveats: It was reported that patients with metastases and those without them differed in TRBV and TRBJ gene usage. The authors did not determine whether the expanded TCR clones were tumor-specific.

Template was genomic DNA; TCR beta CDR3 amplified in two multiplex PCR rounds. Gene-specific TRBV and TRBJ primers were used in PCR round one. In TCRdb, the multiplex PCR reads were re-called with MiXCR into one record per CDR3 protein. The data show about 20,000 distinct CDR3 sequences, with approximately 45% seen just once and roughly 30% held by the top ten. Sequencing was performed on PBMCs, taken before or after stereotactic body radiation therapy (not recorded which). The sequence was collected from a donor over 45 with non-small cell lung cancer. This chain joins TRBV6-9 and TRBJ1-2; D remains unclear. Here the CDR3 DNA reads TGTGCCAGCAGCAAAGCCTCGGTGGCGAATTGCTACACCTTC. Translated, it gives CASSKASVANCYTF.